The present T cell receptor (beta chain) was sequenced within a study of human T cells and chemical hapten exposure. Looking at the study overall: Upper-back patches of 0.01% DPC were read at 6 days. General study findings and limits: Expanded TCRs clustered into significantly more large CDR3 similarity groups than controls, the analysis revealed.

Unique molecular identifiers were attached to individual cDNA molecules within the library. TCRdb redid the calling of the RACE reads with MiXCR, one entry per CDR3 protein. The sample has 84,000 or so distinct CDR3 sequences; 10% are singletons. Sample time point: patch test 2, 6 weeks after DPC sensitization. The treatment was: therapeutic diphenylcyclopropenone sensitization with weekly scalp DPC. Points on this clonotype: What it binds is not known.

Unmatched junction bases numbered 8, after V lost 7 bases and J lost 5 bases. Germline assignment: CDR1 MDHEN and CDR2 SYDVKM. The length of the CDR3 is 13 residues. The chain employs TRBV28 and TRBJ2-7; 7 nucleotides align to TRBD1. The input for sequencing was whole blood, taken in connection with sensitization to the hapten diphenylcyclopropenone (DPC). This receptor was taken from a woman between 25 and 40 years old with alopecia areata. Some clones in this sample may be carry-over from other donors' samples. The CDR3 DNA reads TGTGCCAGCAAAGAGACAGGGACCCACGAGCAGTACTTC. Its translation is CASKETGTHEQYF.